This entry lists 18 T cell receptor beta chains sequenced from one sample in a study of blood T cell repertoires in COVID-19 (dated by TCRdb to 2020 to 2021). Library prep was done by the immunoSEQ multiplex PCR assay. TCRdb retrieved this table from immuneACCESS and kept in-frame rearrangements only. Not all clones are present; in checked studies, unresolved V genes account for under half, and no reason is known for the remainder. This sample has some 310,000 clones in its table, and 90% of those were observed once. Clones ranked in the top ten supply under 1.1% of the sample. The sample was peripheral blood. The source is a woman in her forties with COVID-19, enrolled during active disease.

The chain recombines TRBV5-4 with TRBJ2-5; 10 bases line up with TRBD2. The CDR3 totals 15 residues. The V gene's germline CDR1 is SGHNT and CDR2 YYREEE (reference sequence). The ends lost 0 bases at V and 5 bases at J; junction bases unmatched: 4. The CDR3 protein is CASSLASGSWETQYF. CDR3 bases: TGTGCCAGCAGCTTGGCTAGCGGGAGCTGGGAGACCCAGTACTTC.

J is TRBJ2-7 and V is TRBV4-1, with TRBD2 identical over 8 bases. The CDR3 is 18 amino acids. Germline V gene sequence: CDR1 MGHRA, CDR2 YSYEKL. The trim removed 0 bases at V and 0 bases at J, leaving 10 bases unmatched. The CDR3 coding sequence is TGCGCCAGCAGCCAAGAATCTTTGGGCGGGGGGACCTCCTACGAGCAGTACTTC. Its protein product is CASSQESLGGGTSYEQYF.

The CDR3 region is CASGQSGTF. The DNA of the CDR3 is TGTGCCTCTGGACAGTCGGGCACCTTC. The V call is TRBV30, the J call TRBJ1-2, with a possible D match to TRBD1 (6 bases). The germline CDR1 and CDR2 sequences are GTSNPN and SVGIG (reference sequence). V was clipped by 7 bases and J by 13 bases, with 13 bases between them. The CDR3 is 9 amino acids.

This clone was counted a single time. The rearrangement joins TRBV28 to TRBJ1-2; D is undetermined. Germline CDR1 and CDR2: MDHEN and SYDVKM. The CDR3 contains 15 residues. V was cut by 6 bases and J by 8 bases, with 22 bases left in between. The CDR3 DNA is TGTGCCAGCAGAGCACCGGACGGACTTCTGTGGGGCTACACCTTC. Translated, it gives CASRAPDGLLWGYTF.

In DNA form, the CDR3 reads TGTGCCAGCAGCGCCACAGGGAATCAGCCCCAGCATTTT. It specifies CASSATGNQPQHF. V gene TRBV7-8 combines with J gene TRBJ1-5; D possibly corresponds to TRBD1 (6 bases). V was shortened by 5 bases and J by 4 bases, with 9 bases between the two germline ends. Germline CDR1 is SGHVS and CDR2 is FQNEAQ. The CDR3 is 13 residues long.

The chain is built from TRBV24-1 and TRBJ1-2; 9 positions match TRBD1. The CDR3 length is 17 residues. With V trimmed by 3 bases and J by 5 bases, 12 bases remained unmatched. Per germline, CDR1 KGHDR and CDR2 SFDVKD. The CDR3 sequence: CATSDEAGTGHGYGYTF. The CDR3, as DNA: TGTGCCACCAGTGATGAGGCCGGGACAGGGCACGGGTATGGCTACACCTTC.

V and J are TRBV12-3 or TRBV12-4 and TRBJ1-1; D gene ambiguous. The CDR3 sequence is 12 residues long. Trimming took off 3 bases at V and 5 bases at J, with 7 bases between the two ends. This CDR3 is CASSLFQTEAFF. CDR3 bases: TGTGCCAGCAGTTTGTTCCAAACTGAAGCTTTCTTT.

CDR3 sequence reads: CASNHGLGNEQFF. CDR3 coding DNA: TGTGCCAGCAACCACGGCCTCGGGAATGAGCAGTTCTTC. This chain connects TRBV7-3 to TRBJ2-1; D not resolved. Trimming left V 7 bases short and J 7 bases short, with 14 bases between. This CDR3 is built from 13 residues. CDR1 and CDR2 (germline): SGHTA, FQGTGA.

The CDR3 region has the DNA TGTGCCAGCAGTTCCCTAGGGGGAGGCTACACCTTC. Protein sequence: CASSSLGGGYTF. The chain joins TRBV28 to TRBJ1-2; maybe TRBD1 (6 bases). The germline CDR1 and CDR2 sequences are MDHEN and SYDVKM. The CDR3 spans 12 residues. V shed 4 bases and J shed 8 bases, with 11 bases lying between them.

V usage is TRBV30 and J usage is TRBJ2-3; TRBD1 agrees at 7 bases. With V trimmed by 6 bases and J by 10 bases, 16 bases remained unmatched. This CDR3 is 14 amino acids long. Germline CDR1 GTSNPN, CDR2 SVGIG (reference sequence). CDR3 region: CACIYRGAVDPQYF. CDR3 nucleotide sequence: TGTGCCTGCATCTACAGGGGCGCCGTGGATCCGCAGTATTTT. Together with reference TRBV30 and TRBJ2-3, the CDR3 gives the full variable domain: SQTIHQWPATLVQPVGSPLSLECTVEGTSNPNLYWYRQAAGRGLQLLFYSVGIGQISSEVPQNLSASRPQDRQFILSSKKLLLSDSGFYLCACIYRGAVDPQYFGPGTRLTVL.

This clone was recorded once. The genes are TRBV10-3 and TRBJ1-4; the match to TRBD1 covers 9 bases. CDR3 length equals 16 residues. The J segment lost 4 bases and the V segment lost 2 bases, leaving 5 bases of the junction unmatched. Germline assignment: CDR1 ENHRY and CDR2 SYGVKD. Here the CDR3 DNA reads TGTGCCATCAGTGAGCTCCAGACAGGGGGTAATGAAAAACTGTTTTTT. Its protein is CAISELQTGGNEKLFF.

V usage is TRBV25-1 and J usage is TRBJ2-1; the D gene is possibly TRBD2 (5 bases). CDR1 is MGHDK and CDR2 is SYGVNS in the germline V gene. This CDR3 has 13 amino acids. The V end lost 8 bases, the J end lost 2 bases, and 10 bases lay between the germline ends. The CDR3 loop reads CASCGPTYNEQFF. CDR3 DNA: TGTGCCAGCTGCGGGCCGACCTACAATGAGCAGTTCTTC.

The chain combines TRBV5-4 with TRBJ2-7; 7 positions match TRBD1. This CDR3 contains 13 residues. CDR1 is SGHNT, CDR2 YYREEE, per germline (reference sequence). The V gene end was trimmed by 3 bases and the J gene end by 3 bases; junction bases not matched to a gene: 3. CDR3 sequence (DNA): TGTGCCAGCAGCTCGACAGGGATCTACGAGCAGTACTTC. It yields the protein CASSSTGIYEQYF.

The gene calls are TRBV10-3 and TRBJ2-1, with a tentative D call TRBD2 (5 bases). The CDR3 is 12 amino acids. V was trimmed by 9 bases and J by 3 bases, leaving 9 bases between them. CDR1 is ENHRY and CDR2 is SYGVKD in the germline V gene. The CDR3, as DNA: TGTGCCATTCGGGATTACTACAATGAGCAGTTCTTC. Translating gives CAIRDYYNEQFF.

This chain connects TRBV28 to TRBJ1-1, with D maybe TRBD1 (5 bases). Deletions cut 1 base from V and 6 bases from J, with 15 bases between. The germline V gene has CDR1 MDHEN and CDR2 SYDVKM. The CDR3 covers 15 residues. The CDR3 is CASSLSGHPGAEAFF. CDR3 coding DNA: TGTGCCAGCAGTTTATCTGGACACCCTGGGGCTGAAGCTTTCTTT.

This clone was observed a single time. V usage is TRBV7-6 and J usage is TRBJ2-7; no firm D call. This CDR3 comprises 13 residues. Germline CDR1 reads SGHVS; CDR2 reads FNYEAQ. V was cut by 2 bases and J by 1 base, with 6 bases left in between. The CDR3 sequence: CASSLTASYEQYF. DNA for the CDR3: TGTGCCAGCAGCTTAACAGCTTCCTACGAGCAGTACTTC. The full variable domain, rest sourced from reference TRBV7-6 and TRBJ2-7, is GAGVSQSPRYKVTKRGQDVALRCDPISGHVSLYWYRQALGQGPEFLTYFNYEAQQDKSGLPNDRFSAERPEGSISTLTIQRTEQRDSAMYRCASSLTASYEQYFGPGTRLTVT.

This clone was counted a single time. The chain employs TRBV27 and TRBJ1-5; 7 nucleotides agree with TRBD1. V trimming: 6 bases; J trimming: 2 bases; junction bases outside the gene matches: 13. Germline CDR1 and CDR2: MNHEY and SMNVEV (reference sequence). The CDR3 contains 17 residues. The CDR3 DNA follows: TGTGCCAGCAGCAAAGCCTCGACAGGGTTTGGCAATCAGCCCCAGCATTTT. Its protein is CASSKASTGFGNQPQHF.

CDR3 residues: CASSYMGGTEAFF. The DNA of the CDR3 is TGTGCCAGCAGTTACATGGGGGGCACTGAAGCTTTCTTT. The chain recombines TRBV6-5 with TRBJ1-1; D is possibly TRBD1 (5 bases). Germline lookup yields CDR1 MNHEY and CDR2 SVGAGI. The V and J ends lost 2 bases and 4 bases respectively, with 8 bases between them. This CDR3 contains 13 residues.